These T cell receptor beta chains were read from a single sample in a study of blood T cells in healthy people across ages. TCRdb reprocessed the 5' RACE reads via MiXCR and lists one record per CDR3 protein. The table lists hundreds of thousands of distinct CDR3 sequences, 52% of them singletons. The material sequenced was blood. These receptors came from a woman older than 75 in good health. CDR3s include the opening cysteine and the closing phenylalanine or tryptophan. A D gene is named only where the DNA matches it firmly. Clone size is stated in some rows and not others, as once, few, many or a class when expanded.

size | J | V | D | DNA | CDR3
NA | TRBJ2-3 | TRBV27 | TRBD2 | TGTGCCAGCAGTTGGGGGGGGGACGGTACAGATACGCAGTATTTT | CASSWGGDGTDTQYF
NA | TRBJ2-4 | TRBV3-1 | TRBD2 | TGTGCCAGCAGCCAAGGCGGGACTAGCGGGGGCTCCAAAAACATTCAGTACTTC | CASSQGGTSGGSKNIQYF
few | TRBJ2-7 | TRBV2 | TRBD1 | TGTGCCAGCAGTGAAGGGACAGGCCTCGAGCAGTACTTC | CASSEGTGLEQYF
NA | TRBJ2-3 | TRBV12-5 | TRBD2 | TGTGCTAGTGGCCCGGGAGGGGGATACACAGATACGCAGTATTTT | CASGPGGGYTDTQYF
few | TRBJ2-1 | TRBV20-1 | NA | TGCAGTACTCACCCAACTAGGGTGGGGGGTTGGGAGTTCTTC | CSTHPTRVGGWEFF
once | TRBJ2-7 | TRBV12-3/TRBV12-4 | TRBD2 | TGTGTCAGCACTAGGACTAGCGGACTCTACGAGCAGTACTTC | CVSTRTSGLYEQYF
NA | TRBJ2-2 | TRBV12-3/TRBV12-4 | NA | TGTGCCAGCAGTTTTCAAGCAGCCGGGGAGCTGTTTTTT | CASSFQAAGELFF
NA | TRBJ2-7 | TRBV27 | TRBD2 | TGTGCCAGCAGTTCTTCACGACTAGCGGGATCCTCCTACGAGCAGTACTTC | CASSSSRLAGSSYEQYF
once | TRBJ1-1 | TRBV9 | TRBD1 | TGTGCCAGCAGCGTAGCCCCACAGGGGGCGATGAACACTGAAGCTTTCTTT | CASSVAPQGAMNTEAFF
NA | TRBJ2-3 | TRBV12-3/TRBV12-4 | TRBD1 | TGTGCCAGCACCGTACACAGGGGACATACGCAGTATTTT | CASTVHRGHTQYF
NA | TRBJ2-3 | TRBV6-6 | TRBD1 | TGTGCCAGCAGTTTTATGACAGGGGGCACAGATACGCAGTATTTT | CASSFMTGGTDTQYF
once | TRBJ2-3 | TRBV4-2 | NA | TGTGCCAGCAGCCAAGATCCCCCTAGTGGTGCAGATACGCAGTATTTT | CASSQDPPSGADTQYF
few | TRBJ1-4 | TRBV18 | NA | TGTGCCAGCTCCGACCAAAGAGGGGCAACTAATGAAAAACTGTTTTTT | CASSDQRGATNEKLFF
NA | TRBJ1-2 | TRBV9 | NA | TGTGCCAGCAGCGGAGAACCTCCCAATGGCTACACCTTC | CASSGEPPNGYTF